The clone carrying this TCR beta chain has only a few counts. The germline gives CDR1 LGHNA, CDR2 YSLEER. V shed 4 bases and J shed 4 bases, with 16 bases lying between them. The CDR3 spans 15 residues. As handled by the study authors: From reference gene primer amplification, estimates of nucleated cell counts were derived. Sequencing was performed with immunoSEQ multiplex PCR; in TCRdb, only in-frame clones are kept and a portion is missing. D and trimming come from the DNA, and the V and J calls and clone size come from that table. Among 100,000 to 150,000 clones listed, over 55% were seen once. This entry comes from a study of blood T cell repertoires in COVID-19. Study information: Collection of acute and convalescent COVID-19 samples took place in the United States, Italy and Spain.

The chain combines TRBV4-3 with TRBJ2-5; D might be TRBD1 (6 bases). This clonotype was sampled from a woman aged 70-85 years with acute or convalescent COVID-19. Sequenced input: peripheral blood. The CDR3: CASSPNSRGRETQYF. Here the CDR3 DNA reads TGCGCCAGCAGCCCGAACTCCAGGGGTAGAGAGACCCAGTACTTC.